The rows below give T cell receptor beta chains drawn from one sample of a study of CD8+ T cells in alopecia areata. Using immunoSEQ multiplex PCR, the repertoire was profiled, and TCRdb retains in-frame clones only, with some absent. The sample holds 220,000 or so clones, around 62% seen once. Specimen: CD4+ T cells sorted from blood, collected at week 0. These receptors all come from a human donor with alopecia areata. The CDR3 runs from the conserved cysteine through the conserved F or W. Each record gives: V gene, J gene, CDR3 length, CDR3 protein.

v_call: TRBV5-6
j_call: TRBJ1-2
cdr3_length: 14
cdr3_aa: CASSPGQGGYGYTF

v_call: TRBV30
j_call: TRBJ1-3
cdr3_length: 15
cdr3_aa: CAWSVLTSAGNTIYF

v_call: TRBV7-9
j_call: TRBJ2-3
cdr3_length: 17
cdr3_aa: CASSPGTLGRRTDTQYF

v_call: TRBV5-1
j_call: TRBJ2-7
cdr3_length: 13
cdr3_aa: CASSLEAGTEQYF

v_call: TRBV7-8
j_call: TRBJ2-1
cdr3_length: 17
cdr3_aa: CASSSGTSGSSYNEQFF

v_call: TRBV27
j_call: TRBJ1-1
cdr3_length: 13
cdr3_aa: CASSLSLGTEAFF

v_call: TRBV4-2
j_call: TRBJ2-3
cdr3_length: 17
cdr3_aa: CASSPSTGRGASDTQYF

v_call: TRBV7-9
j_call: TRBJ1-2
cdr3_length: 12
cdr3_aa: CASSLNRDGYTF

v_call: TRBV7-9
j_call: TRBJ1-5
cdr3_length: 16
cdr3_aa: CASSLGQGASNQPQHF

v_call: TRBV4-2
j_call: TRBJ2-5
cdr3_length: 16
cdr3_aa: CASSQDYLAGRETQYF

v_call: TRBV5-1
j_call: TRBJ2-1
cdr3_length: 16
cdr3_aa: CASSRISGSAYNEQFF

v_call: TRBV30
j_call: TRBJ2-7
cdr3_length: 11
cdr3_aa: CAWSVSYEQYF

v_call: TRBV27
j_call: TRBJ2-4
cdr3_length: 15
cdr3_aa: CASSALGQGKNIQYF

v_call: TRBV29-1
j_call: TRBJ1-1
cdr3_length: 14
cdr3_aa: CSVLGDRVDTEAFF

v_call: TRBV7-6
j_call: TRBJ1-2
cdr3_length: 14
cdr3_aa: CASSPRTGSDGYTF

v_call: TRBV6-5
j_call: TRBJ1-6
cdr3_length: 14
cdr3_aa: CASSYWGGNSPLHF

v_call: TRBV5-1
j_call: TRBJ2-5
cdr3_length: 12
cdr3_aa: CASLGQEETQYF

v_call: TRBV6-6
j_call: TRBJ1-1
cdr3_length: 16
cdr3_aa: CASTKKGGIKNTEAFF

v_call: TRBV19
j_call: TRBJ1-5
cdr3_length: 14
cdr3_aa: CASRSGQGGQPQHF

v_call: TRBV6-5
j_call: TRBJ2-1
cdr3_length: 13
cdr3_aa: CASRLGLANEQFF

v_call: TRBV10-3
j_call: TRBJ1-2
cdr3_length: 13
cdr3_aa: CAISGREGHGYTF

v_call: TRBV7-9
j_call: TRBJ1-6
cdr3_length: 15
cdr3_aa: CASSPPGGVNSPLHF

v_call: TRBV5-1
j_call: TRBJ2-2
cdr3_length: 13
cdr3_aa: CATSSGRTGELFF

v_call: TRBV29-1
j_call: TRBJ2-7
cdr3_length: 13
cdr3_aa: CSVAFRASYEQYF

v_call: TRBV27
j_call: TRBJ1-2
cdr3_length: 15
cdr3_aa: CASRNRLAGGAGYTF

v_call: TRBV29-1
j_call: TRBJ2-7
cdr3_length: 14
cdr3_aa: CSAGLAGLSYEQYF

v_call: TRBV30
j_call: TRBJ2-7
cdr3_length: 16
cdr3_aa: CAWSGPLDGQTYEQYF

v_call: TRBV7-9
j_call: TRBJ2-7
cdr3_length: 14
cdr3_aa: CASSSKNSNHEQYF

v_call: TRBV29-1
j_call: TRBJ2-3
cdr3_length: 12
cdr3_aa: CSVRGAADTQYF

v_call: TRBV30
j_call: TRBJ1-2
cdr3_length: 12
cdr3_aa: CAWTVSNYGYTF

v_call: TRBV9
j_call: TRBJ1-1
cdr3_length: 13
cdr3_aa: CASSGTGSTEAFF

v_call: TRBV30
j_call: TRBJ2-1
cdr3_length: 14
cdr3_aa: CAWVKGFSYNEQFF

v_call: TRBV5-1
j_call: TRBJ2-3
cdr3_length: 14
cdr3_aa: CASSATGRHDTQYF

v_call: TRBV5-4
j_call: TRBJ1-2
cdr3_length: 15
cdr3_aa: CASSPPRVDGRGYTF

v_call: TRBV30
j_call: TRBJ2-6
cdr3_length: 16
cdr3_aa: CAWRDLGRGGANVLTF

v_call: TRBV29-1
j_call: TRBJ2-5
cdr3_length: 16
cdr3_aa: CSVEGAPGQGRETQYF

v_call: TRBV27
j_call: TRBJ2-2
cdr3_length: 14
cdr3_aa: CASSPWDPTGELFF

v_call: TRBV7-9
j_call: TRBJ1-4
cdr3_length: 17
cdr3_aa: CASSLFGSGATNEKLFF

v_call: TRBV30
j_call: TRBJ2-7
cdr3_length: 15
cdr3_aa: CAWSVPSGRVYEQYF

v_call: TRBV5-6
j_call: TRBJ2-3
cdr3_length: 11
cdr3_aa: CASQDTDTQYF

v_call: TRBV7-3
j_call: TRBJ1-5
cdr3_length: 13
cdr3_aa: CASSFTVNQPQHF

v_call: TRBV30
j_call: TRBJ1-2
cdr3_length: 14
cdr3_aa: CAIDPQGHRYGYTF

v_call: TRBV5-1
j_call: TRBJ2-7
cdr3_length: 16
cdr3_aa: CASSVQRTANSYEQYF

v_call: TRBV29-1
j_call: TRBJ1-5
cdr3_length: 14
cdr3_aa: CSAATETHNQPQHF

v_call: TRBV2
j_call: TRBJ2-7
cdr3_length: 13
cdr3_aa: CASSGGGPYEQYF

v_call: TRBV10-3
j_call: TRBJ2-5
cdr3_length: 14
cdr3_aa: CAISGRAVQETQYF

v_call: TRBV29-1
j_call: TRBJ1-1
cdr3_length: 13
cdr3_aa: CSVHRDMNTEAFF

v_call: TRBV29-1
j_call: TRBJ1-1
cdr3_length: 14
cdr3_aa: CSVIRERKATEAFF

v_call: TRBV9
j_call: TRBJ2-1
cdr3_length: 15
cdr3_aa: CASSVLGYSYNEQFF

v_call: TRBV29-1
j_call: TRBJ1-1
cdr3_length: 12
cdr3_aa: CSVAGFSTEAFF

v_call: TRBV30
j_call: TRBJ1-2
cdr3_length: 10
cdr3_aa: CASQWRGYTF

v_call: TRBV29-1
j_call: TRBJ2-2
cdr3_length: 13
cdr3_aa: CSVYKGNTGELFF

v_call: TRBV30
j_call: TRBJ1-1
cdr3_length: 12
cdr3_aa: CAWSFQSTEAFF

v_call: TRBV29-1
j_call: TRBJ1-1
cdr3_length: 11
cdr3_aa: CSVRGGEEAFF

v_call: TRBV29-1
j_call: TRBJ2-5
cdr3_length: 13
cdr3_aa: CSVGQVVGETQYF

v_call: TRBV21-1
j_call: TRBJ2-3
cdr3_length: 17
cdr3_aa: CASSKLTSGRLADTQYF

v_call: TRBV6-5
j_call: TRBJ2-1
cdr3_length: 14
cdr3_aa: CASSYSEGKNEQFF

v_call: TRBV4-1
j_call: TRBJ2-1
cdr3_length: 12
cdr3_aa: CASSLPEGEQFF

v_call: TRBV18
j_call: TRBJ1-5
cdr3_length: 16
cdr3_aa: CASSPSATTGNQPQHF

v_call: TRBV29-1
j_call: TRBJ2-5
cdr3_length: 12
cdr3_aa: CSVDRGRETQYF